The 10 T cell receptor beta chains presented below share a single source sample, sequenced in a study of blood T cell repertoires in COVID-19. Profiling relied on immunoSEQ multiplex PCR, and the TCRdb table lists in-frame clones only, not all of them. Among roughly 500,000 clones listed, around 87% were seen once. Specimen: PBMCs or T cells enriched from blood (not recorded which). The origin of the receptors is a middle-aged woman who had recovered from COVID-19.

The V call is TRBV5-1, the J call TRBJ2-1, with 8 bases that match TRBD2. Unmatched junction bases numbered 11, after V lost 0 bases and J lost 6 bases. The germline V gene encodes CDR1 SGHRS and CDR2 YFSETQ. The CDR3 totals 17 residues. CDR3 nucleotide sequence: TGCGCCAGCAGCTTGGCCGTGGGGACTAGGGGGGGCAATGAGCAGTTCTTC. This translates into CASSLAVGTRGGNEQFF.

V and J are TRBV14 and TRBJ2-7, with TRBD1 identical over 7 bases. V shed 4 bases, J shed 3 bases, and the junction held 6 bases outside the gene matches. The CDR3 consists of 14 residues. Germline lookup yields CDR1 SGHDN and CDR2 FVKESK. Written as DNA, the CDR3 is TGTGCCAGCAGCCCTAGGGACAGTCGCTACGAGCAGTACTTC. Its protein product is CASSPRDSRYEQYF.

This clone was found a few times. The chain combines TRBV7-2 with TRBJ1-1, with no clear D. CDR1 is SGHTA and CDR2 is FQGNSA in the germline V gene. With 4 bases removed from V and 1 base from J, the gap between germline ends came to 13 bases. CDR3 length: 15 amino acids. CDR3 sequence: CASSSVGGRNTEAFF. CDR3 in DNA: TGTGCCAGCAGCTCCGTCGGAGGGAGGAACACTGAAGCTTTCTTT.

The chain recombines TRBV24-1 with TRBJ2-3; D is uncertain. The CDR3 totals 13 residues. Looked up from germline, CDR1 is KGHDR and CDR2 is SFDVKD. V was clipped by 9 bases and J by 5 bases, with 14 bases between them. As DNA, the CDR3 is TGTGCCACCGCTGCCCTCTCGGGAGATACGCAGTATTTT. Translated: CATAALSGDTQYF.

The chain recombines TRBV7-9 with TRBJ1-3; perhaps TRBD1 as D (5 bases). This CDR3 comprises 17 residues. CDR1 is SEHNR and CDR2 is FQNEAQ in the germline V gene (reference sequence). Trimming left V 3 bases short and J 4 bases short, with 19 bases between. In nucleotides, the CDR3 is TGTGCCAGCAGCTTGAGGCGTGGGGCCATGGGGGGAAACACCATATATTTT. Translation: CASSLRRGAMGGNTIYF.

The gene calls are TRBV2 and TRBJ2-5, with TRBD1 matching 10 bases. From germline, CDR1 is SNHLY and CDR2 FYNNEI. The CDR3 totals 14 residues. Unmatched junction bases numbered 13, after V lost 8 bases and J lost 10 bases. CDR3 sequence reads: CASDGTGDQGGQYF. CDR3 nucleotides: TGTGCCAGCGACGGGACAGGGGACCAGGGGGGCCAGTACTTC.

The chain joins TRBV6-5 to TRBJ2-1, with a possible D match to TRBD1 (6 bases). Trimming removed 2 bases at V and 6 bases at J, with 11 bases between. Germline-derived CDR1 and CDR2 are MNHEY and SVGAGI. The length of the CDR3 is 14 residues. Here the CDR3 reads CASSYQQGLNEQFF. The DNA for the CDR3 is TGTGCCAGCAGTTACCAGCAGGGGCTCAATGAGCAGTTCTTC.

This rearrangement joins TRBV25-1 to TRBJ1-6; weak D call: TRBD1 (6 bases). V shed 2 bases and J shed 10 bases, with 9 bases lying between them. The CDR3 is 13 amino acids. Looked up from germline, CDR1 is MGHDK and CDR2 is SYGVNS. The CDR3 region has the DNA TGTGCCAGCAGTGAAACAGGGTTCTCACCCCTCCACTTT. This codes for CASSETGFSPLHF.

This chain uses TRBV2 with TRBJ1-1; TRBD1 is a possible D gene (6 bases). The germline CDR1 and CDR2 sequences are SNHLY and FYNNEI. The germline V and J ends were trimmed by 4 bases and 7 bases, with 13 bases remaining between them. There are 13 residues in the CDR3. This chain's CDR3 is CASSAQGRDEAFF. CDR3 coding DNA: TGTGCCAGCAGTGCACAGGGACGGGATGAAGCTTTCTTT.

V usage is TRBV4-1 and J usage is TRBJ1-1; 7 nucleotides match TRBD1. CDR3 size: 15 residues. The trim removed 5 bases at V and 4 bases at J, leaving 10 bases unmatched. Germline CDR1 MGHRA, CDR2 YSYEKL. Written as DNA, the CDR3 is TGCGCCAGCAGCGTCAAAGGGGGCAGGAGCACTGAAGCTTTCTTT. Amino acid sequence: CASSVKGGRSTEAFF.